Below are 24 T cell receptor beta chains sequenced from a single sample in a study of T-cell reconstitution after alpha-beta-depleted transplantation in children. Unique molecular identifiers were used in preparing the TCRbeta library. A single record per CDR3 protein comes from TCRdb applying MiXCR to the PCR reads. The profile shows 300,000 or so distinct CDR3 sequences, over 8% of them singletons. The source material was PBMCs from the stem cell graft donor, sampled from the stem cell graft. Receptors originate from a human donor who donated a stem cell graft to a child with SCID.

In its sample, this clonotype was seen many times. The rearrangement joins TRBV3-1 to TRBJ2-2; no definite D call. This CDR3 comprises 13 residues. CDR1 LGHDT and CDR2 YNNKEL come from the germline V gene (reference sequence). The V and J ends lost 5 bases and 7 bases respectively, with 11 bases between them. CDR3 sequence (DNA): TGTGCCAGCAGCGCATCGAAAGGCGGGGAGCTGTTTTTT. Translation: CASSASKGGELFF.

This sequence joins TRBV9 and TRBJ1-6; D gene uncertain. Germline-derived CDR1 and CDR2 are SGDLS and YYNGEE. The CDR3 sequence is 14 residues long. V lost 6 bases, J lost 5 bases, and 12 bases lay in between. The CDR3 sequence: CASNRPGNNSPLHF. CDR3 bases: TGTGCCAGCAACCGCCCAGGAAATAATTCACCCCTCCACTTT.

The chain recombines TRBV7-9 with TRBJ2-5; TRBD1 agrees at 8 bases. After removal of 7 bases from V and 4 bases from J, the junction contained 8 bases not matched to a gene. Germline V gene lookup returns CDR1 SEHNR and CDR2 FQNEAQ (reference sequence). The CDR3 covers 14 residues. Written as DNA, the CDR3 is TGTGCCAGCACGAGGACAGGGATGAGAGAGACCCAGTACTTC. Its protein product is CASTRTGMRETQYF.

CDR3 sequence (DNA): TGTGCCAGCAGCCTCGGGACAGGGGTGACTGAAGCTTTCTTT. Amino acid sequence: CASSLGTGVTEAFF. The rearrangement uses TRBV7-9 and TRBJ1-1, with 10 bases identical to TRBD1. Per germline, CDR1 SEHNR and CDR2 FQNEAQ (reference sequence). V gave up 5 bases and J gave up 5 bases; unmatched junction bases: 5. The length of the CDR3 is 14 residues.

This clonotype has only a few counts. V is TRBV7-9 and J is TRBJ2-1, with unresolved D. The germline gives CDR1 SEHNR, CDR2 FQNEAQ (reference sequence). CDR3 size: 15 residues. Deletions cut 1 base from V and 6 bases from J, with 13 bases between. Written as DNA, the CDR3 is TGTGCCAGCAGCTTAGGAACTACCCACTTCAATGAGCAGTTCTTC. It encodes CASSLGTTHFNEQFF. The variable domain in full, completed from reference TRBV7-9 and TRBJ2-1, reads DTGVSQNPRHKITKRGQNVTFRCDPISEHNRLYWYRQTLGQGPEFLTYFQNEAQLEKSRLLSDRFSAERPKGSFSTLEIQRTEQGDSAMYLCASSLGTTHFNEQFFGPGTRLTVL.

This clonotype has ten or more counts. The genes are TRBV27 and TRBJ1-2; D gene ambiguous. The CDR3 extends over 15 amino acids. Trimming left V 0 bases short and J 3 bases short, with 11 bases between. In germline, CDR1 is MNHEY, CDR2 SMNVEV (reference sequence). The CDR3 region has the DNA TGTGCCAGCAGTTTATCCTGGGGTGGTGACTATGGCTACACCTTC. It yields the protein CASSLSWGGDYGYTF.

This sequence joins TRBV20-1 and TRBJ2-1, with D maybe TRBD2 (7 bases). The germline V gene has CDR1 DFQATT and CDR2 SNEGSKA (reference sequence). V gave up 4 bases and J gave up 5 bases, with 15 bases separating them. This CDR3 comprises 14 residues. For the CDR3, the DNA is TGCAGTGCTAATGGAGGGGGGGGCGACAATGAGCAGTTCTTC. Its protein is CSANGGGGDNEQFF.

This clonotype was observed a few times. The gene calls are TRBV4-1 and TRBJ2-7; the D is unclear. Germline V gene data show CDR1 as MGHRA and CDR2 as YSYEKL. Deletions cut 0 bases from V and 5 bases from J, with 14 bases between. This CDR3 contains 15 residues. The CDR3, as DNA: TGCGCCAGCAGCCAAGAGCCCAATGGTTGGAACGAGCAGTACTTC. This codes for CASSQEPNGWNEQYF.

This clonotype appeared many times. This chain uses TRBV10-3 with TRBJ2-3, with D perhaps matching TRBD2 (5 bases). The V and J ends lost 7 bases and 3 bases respectively, with 14 bases between them. Per the germline V gene, CDR1 is ENHRY and CDR2 is SYGVKD. CDR3 length: 14 amino acids. The CDR3 region has the DNA TGTGCCATCACTGCCTGGCCGGGGACAGATACGCAGTATTTT. Protein sequence: CAITAWPGTDTQYF.

This clonotype has more than one count but fewer than ten. The V call is TRBV15, the J call TRBJ2-7; no clear D gene. There are 20 residues in the CDR3. Germline V gives CDR1 LNHNV, CDR2 YYDKDF (reference sequence). Trimming pared 1 base from V and 6 bases from J, leaving 31 bases between. CDR3 nucleotide sequence: TGTGCCACCAGCAGAGCTTTCCAGATACGTCCATGGTCGCCTCGAGGCGAGCAGTACTTC. Its translation: CATSRAFQIRPWSPRGEQYF. Together with reference TRBV15 and TRBJ2-7, the CDR3 gives the full variable domain: DAMVIQNPRYQVTQFGKPVTLSCSQTLNHNVMYWYQQKSSQAPKLLFHYYDKDFNNEADTPDNFQSRRPNTSFCFLDIRSPGLGDTAMYLCATSRAFQIRPWSPRGEQYFGPGTRLTVT.

This clonotype was recorded a few times. This chain connects TRBV6-5 to TRBJ2-2, with 8 bases fitting TRBD1. CDR3 size: 14 residues. Germline CDR1 reads MNHEY; CDR2 reads SVGAGI. With V trimmed by 5 bases and J by 7 bases, 6 bases remained unmatched. CDR3 nucleotides: TGTGCCAGCAGTCAGGACAGGGTTGGCGGGGAGCTGTTTTTT. This codes for CASSQDRVGGELFF.

This clonotype was seen many times. This chain joins TRBV10-2 and TRBJ2-5, with TRBD1 matching 9 bases. V lost 3 bases and J lost 5; bases outside the gene matches: 4. The CDR3 totals 14 residues. Germline V gene lookup returns CDR1 WSHSY and CDR2 SAAADI. Here the CDR3 reads CASSDDRGSETQYF. The CDR3 region has the DNA TGCGCCAGCAGTGATGACAGGGGGAGTGAGACCCAGTACTTC.

This clonotype has more than one count but fewer than ten. This chain connects TRBV18 to TRBJ2-1; 7 bases are shared with TRBD1. The J segment lost 5 bases and the V segment lost 3 bases, leaving 10 bases of the junction unmatched. CDR1 is KGHSH and CDR2 is LQKENI in the germline V gene. The CDR3 is 16 amino acids. CDR3 nucleotides: TGTGCCAGCTCACCCGAGACAGGGTTCGGTAACAATGAGCAGTTCTTC. Protein sequence: CASSPETGFGNNEQFF.

This clonotype was detected only a few times. This sequence joins TRBV15 and TRBJ2-1; 8 nucleotides agree with TRBD1. V dropped 5 bases and J dropped 6; count of bases not matched to a gene: 6. Germline V gene sequence: CDR1 LNHNV, CDR2 YYDKDF (reference sequence). The CDR3 totals 14 residues. The CDR3 protein is CATSPGGGLNEQFF. CDR3 in DNA: TGTGCCACCAGCCCAGGGGGCGGCCTCAATGAGCAGTTCTTC.

The J gene is TRBJ1-4, the V gene TRBV7-9, with 10 bases identical to TRBD1. Germline V gene sequence: CDR1 SEHNR, CDR2 FQNEAQ (reference sequence). The CDR3 sequence is 15 residues long. Trimming removed 5 bases from V and 2 bases from J; junction bases left unmatched: 2. The CDR3 is CASSPGQGTNEKLFF. In DNA form, the CDR3 reads TGTGCCAGCAGCCCGGGACAGGGGACTAATGAAAAACTGTTTTTT.

This chain uses TRBV20-1 with TRBJ2-1, with a tentative D call TRBD1 (5 bases). The length of the CDR3 is 14 residues. V lost 0 bases and J lost 4, with 10 bases in between. CDR1 is DFQATT, CDR2 SNEGSKA, per germline (reference sequence). DNA of the CDR3: TGCAGTGCTAGAGATAGCAGGGATTACAATGAGCAGTTCTTC. It encodes CSARDSRDYNEQFF.

This clonotype was seen only a few times. The chain links TRBV6-1 to TRBJ2-2; D perhaps matches TRBD1 (6 bases). The CDR3 has 16 residues. Germline V gene data show CDR1 as MNHNS and CDR2 as SASEGT. Trimming left V 5 bases short and J 7 bases short, with 20 bases between. The CDR3 DNA sequence: TGTGCCAGCAGTACAACCGGGACACCTTTTTTCGGGGAGCTGTTTTTT. Encoded protein: CASSTTGTPFFGELFF.

A few counts support this clonotype. CDR3 amino acids: CATSADQRRDTQYF. The CDR3 coding sequence is TGTGCCACCAGCGCGGACCAACGCCGAGATACGCAGTATTTT. The V call is TRBV15, the J call TRBJ2-3, with unresolved D. CDR3 size: 14 residues. Trimming stripped 5 bases from V and 5 bases from J, with 14 bases between. Germline loops: CDR1 LNHNV, CDR2 YYDKDF (reference sequence).

In this sample, this clonotype turned up many times. V usage is TRBV5-1 and J usage is TRBJ2-1; D possibly corresponds to TRBD1 (8 bases). The CDR3 is made up of 15 amino acids. V lost 0 bases, J lost 4 bases, and 11 bases lay in between. CDR1 is SGHRS and CDR2 is YFSETQ in the germline V gene. CDR3 protein: CASSLAQGGYNEQFF. Here the CDR3 DNA reads TGCGCCAGCAGCTTGGCACAGGGGGGGTACAATGAGCAGTTCTTC. Supplemented by reference TRBV5-1 and TRBJ2-1, the full variable domain reads KAGVTQTPRYLIKTRGQQVTLSCSPISGHRSVSWYQQTPGQGLQFLFEYFSETQRNKGNFPGRFSGRQFSNSRSEMNVSTLELGDSALYLCASSLAQGGYNEQFFGPGTRLTVL.

This clonotype was recorded a few times. The chain recombines TRBV5-1 with TRBJ2-5; 8 bases agree with TRBD2. This CDR3 comprises 17 residues. CDR1 and CDR2 from the germline V gene are SGHRS and YFSETQ. V lost 4 bases and J lost 0; bases outside the gene matches: 11. The CDR3 loop is CASSPGGLRGDQETQYF. The CDR3 DNA reads as TGCGCCAGCAGCCCGGGGGGATTGCGGGGGGACCAAGAGACCCAGTACTTC.

The chain recombines TRBV5-1 with TRBJ1-1, with a weak D call TRBD1 (6 bases). Germline CDR1 is SGHRS and CDR2 is YFSETQ. The V end was cut by 4 bases, the J end by 4 bases, with 17 bases between. The CDR3 contains 15 residues. CDR3 DNA: TGCGCCAGCAGCCCTCAAGACAGGAGTGCCACTGAAGCTTTCTTT. Protein sequence: CASSPQDRSATEAFF.

Many counts were recorded for this clonotype. This chain uses TRBV15 with TRBJ1-4, with no clear D. Germline values: CDR1 LNHNV, CDR2 YYDKDF (reference sequence). The CDR3 covers 13 residues. V lost 0 bases, J lost 8 bases, and 7 bases lay in between. The chain's CDR3 is CATSRDGWEKLFF. CDR3 DNA sequence: TGTGCCACCAGCAGAGATGGGTGGGAAAAACTGTTTTTT.

The V and J genes are TRBV20-1 and TRBJ2-1, with 8 bases aligning to TRBD2. Germline-derived CDR1 and CDR2 are DFQATT and SNEGSKA (reference sequence). Losses at the gene ends were 3 bases for V and 5 bases for J; bases not matched to a gene: 9. The CDR3 is made up of 15 amino acids. The CDR3 DNA reads TGCAGTGCTAGCGGGGGGGCTGGCCCCGACAATGAGCAGTTCTTC. Translated: CSASGGAGPDNEQFF.

The chain uses TRBV9 and TRBJ2-7; D remains ambiguous. CDR3 length: 13 residues. The germline V gene encodes CDR1 SGDLS and CDR2 YYNGEE. Trimming stripped 3 bases from V and 0 bases from J, with 7 bases between. This chain's CDR3 is CASSGSSSYEQYF. CDR3 in DNA: TGTGCCAGCAGCGGCTCCAGCTCCTACGAGCAGTACTTC.